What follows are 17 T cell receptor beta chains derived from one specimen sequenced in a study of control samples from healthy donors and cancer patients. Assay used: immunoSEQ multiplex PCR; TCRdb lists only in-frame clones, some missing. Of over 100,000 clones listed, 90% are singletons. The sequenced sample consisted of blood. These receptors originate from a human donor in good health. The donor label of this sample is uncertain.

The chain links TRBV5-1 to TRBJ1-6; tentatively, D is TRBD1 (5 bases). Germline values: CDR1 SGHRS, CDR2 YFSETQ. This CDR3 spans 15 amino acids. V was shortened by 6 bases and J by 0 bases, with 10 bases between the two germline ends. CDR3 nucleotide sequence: TGCGCCAGCACCCTGGACACCTCCTATAATTCACCCCTCCACTTT. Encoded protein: CASTLDTSYNSPLHF.

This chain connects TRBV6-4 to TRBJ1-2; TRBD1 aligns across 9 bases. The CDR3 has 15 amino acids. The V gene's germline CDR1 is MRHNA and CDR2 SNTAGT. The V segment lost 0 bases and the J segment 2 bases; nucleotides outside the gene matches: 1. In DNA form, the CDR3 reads TGTGCCAGCAGTGACTCCGGGACAGGGAACTATGGCTACACCTTC. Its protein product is CASSDSGTGNYGYTF.

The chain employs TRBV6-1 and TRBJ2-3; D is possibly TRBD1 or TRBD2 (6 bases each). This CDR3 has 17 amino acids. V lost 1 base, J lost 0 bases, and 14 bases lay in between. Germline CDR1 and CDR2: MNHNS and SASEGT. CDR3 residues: CASSEDGSRGSTDTQYF. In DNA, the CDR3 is TGTGCCAGCAGTGAAGACGGGAGCAGGGGAAGCACAGATACGCAGTATTTT.

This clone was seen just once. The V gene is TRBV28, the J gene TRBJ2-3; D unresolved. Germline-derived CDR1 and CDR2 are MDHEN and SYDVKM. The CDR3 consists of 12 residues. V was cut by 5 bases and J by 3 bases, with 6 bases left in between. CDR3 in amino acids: CASSPHTDTQYF. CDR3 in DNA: TGTGCCAGCAGTCCCCATACAGATACGCAGTATTTT.

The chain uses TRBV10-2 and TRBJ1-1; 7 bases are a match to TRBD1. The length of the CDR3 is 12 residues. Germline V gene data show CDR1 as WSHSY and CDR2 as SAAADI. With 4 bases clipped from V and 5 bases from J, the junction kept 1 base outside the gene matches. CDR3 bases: TGCGCCAGCAGTGCAGGGGGAACTGAAGCTTTCTTT. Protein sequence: CASSAGGTEAFF.

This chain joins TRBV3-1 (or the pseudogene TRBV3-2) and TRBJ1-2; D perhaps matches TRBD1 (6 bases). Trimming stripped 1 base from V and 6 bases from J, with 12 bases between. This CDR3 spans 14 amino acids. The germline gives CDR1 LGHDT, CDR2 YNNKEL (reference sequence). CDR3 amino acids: CASSQAWGRDGYTF. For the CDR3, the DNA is TGTGCCAGCAGCCAAGCCTGGGGGCGGGATGGCTACACCTTC.

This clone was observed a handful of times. The CDR3 DNA is TGTGCCACCAGTGATTATCAGACAGGGAGCACCGGGGAGCTGTTTTTT. It translates to CATSDYQTGSTGELFF. This chain joins TRBV24-1 and TRBJ2-2, with TRBD1 matching over 7 bases. The CDR3 totals 16 residues. After removal of 2 bases from V and 4 bases from J, the junction contained 6 bases not matched to a gene. In germline, CDR1 is KGHDR, CDR2 SFDVKD.

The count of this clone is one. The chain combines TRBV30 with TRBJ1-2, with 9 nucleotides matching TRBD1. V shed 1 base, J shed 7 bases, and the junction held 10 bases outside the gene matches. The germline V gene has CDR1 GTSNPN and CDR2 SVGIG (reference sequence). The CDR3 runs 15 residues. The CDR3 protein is CAWSDTGTGIIGYTF. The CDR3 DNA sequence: TGTGCCTGGAGTGACACCGGGACAGGGATTATTGGCTACACCTTC.

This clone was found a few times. DNA of the CDR3: TGTGCCAGCACGGACAACCTGAACACTGAAGCTTTCTTT. Amino acids: CASTDNLNTEAFF. This sequence joins TRBV6-5 and TRBJ1-1; maybe TRBD1 (5 bases). Trimming removed 7 bases at V and 0 bases at J, with 9 bases between. Looked up from germline, CDR1 is MNHEY and CDR2 is SVGAGI. There are 13 residues in the CDR3.

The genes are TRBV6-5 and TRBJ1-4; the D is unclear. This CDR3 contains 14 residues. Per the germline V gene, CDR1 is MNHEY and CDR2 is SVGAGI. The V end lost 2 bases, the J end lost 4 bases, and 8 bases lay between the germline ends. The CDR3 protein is CASSYGPINEKLFF. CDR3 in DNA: TGTGCCAGCAGTTACGGGCCGATTAATGAAAAACTGTTTTTT.

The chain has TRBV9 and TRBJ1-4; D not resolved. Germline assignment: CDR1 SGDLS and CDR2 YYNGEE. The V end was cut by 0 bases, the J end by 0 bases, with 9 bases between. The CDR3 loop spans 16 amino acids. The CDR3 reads CASSVGHHATNEKLFF. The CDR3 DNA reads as TGTGCCAGCAGCGTAGGGCACCATGCAACTAATGAAAAACTGTTTTTT. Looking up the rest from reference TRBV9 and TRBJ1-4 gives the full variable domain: DSGVTQTPKHLITATGQRVTLRCSPRSGDLSVYWYQQSLDQGLQFLIQYYNGEERAKGNILERFSAQQFPDLHSELNLSSLELGDSALYFCASSVGHHATNEKLFFGSGTQLSVL.

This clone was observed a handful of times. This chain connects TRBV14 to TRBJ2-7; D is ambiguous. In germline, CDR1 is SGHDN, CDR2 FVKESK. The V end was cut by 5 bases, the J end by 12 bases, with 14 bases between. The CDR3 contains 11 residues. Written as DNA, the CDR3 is TGTGCCAGCAGCGGAGTATCGGTTTGGTACTTC. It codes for CASSGVSVWYF.

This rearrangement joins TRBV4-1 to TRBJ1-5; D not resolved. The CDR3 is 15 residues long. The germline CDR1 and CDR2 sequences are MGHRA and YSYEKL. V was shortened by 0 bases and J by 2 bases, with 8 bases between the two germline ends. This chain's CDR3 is CASSQEGMGNQPQHF. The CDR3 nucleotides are TGCGCCAGCAGCCAAGAGGGGATGGGCAATCAGCCCCAGCATTTT.

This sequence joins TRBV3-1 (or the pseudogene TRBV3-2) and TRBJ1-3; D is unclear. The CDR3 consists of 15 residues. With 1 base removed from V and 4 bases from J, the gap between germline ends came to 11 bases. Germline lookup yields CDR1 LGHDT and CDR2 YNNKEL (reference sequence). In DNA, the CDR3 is TGTGCCAGCAGCCAAGGTGGGATACCAGGAAACACCATATATTTT. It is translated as CASSQGGIPGNTIYF.

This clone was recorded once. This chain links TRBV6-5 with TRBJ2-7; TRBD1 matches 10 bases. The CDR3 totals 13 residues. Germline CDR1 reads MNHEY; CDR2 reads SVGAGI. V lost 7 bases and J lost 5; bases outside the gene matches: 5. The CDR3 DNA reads TGTGCCAGCACCAGACAGGGGGCTAACGAGCAGTACTTC. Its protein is CASTRQGANEQYF.

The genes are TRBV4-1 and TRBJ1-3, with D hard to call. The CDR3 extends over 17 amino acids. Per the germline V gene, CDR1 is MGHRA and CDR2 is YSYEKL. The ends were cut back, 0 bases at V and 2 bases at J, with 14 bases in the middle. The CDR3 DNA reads TGCGCCAGCAGCCAAGAGTCGGCAGGTTCCACTGGAAACACCATATATTTT. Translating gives CASSQESAGSTGNTIYF.

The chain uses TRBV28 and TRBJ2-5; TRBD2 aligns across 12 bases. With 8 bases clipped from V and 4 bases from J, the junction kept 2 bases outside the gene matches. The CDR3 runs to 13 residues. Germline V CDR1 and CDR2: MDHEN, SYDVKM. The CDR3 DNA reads TGTGCCAGCGGACTAGCGGGGAGAGAGACCCAGTACTTC. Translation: CASGLAGRETQYF.